Following are 5 T cell receptor beta chains from one sample sequenced in a study of blood T cell repertoires in COVID-19. Only in-frame clones appear in the TCRdb table, and some are missing; sequencing was by immunoSEQ multiplex PCR. This sample has some 150,000 clones, with more than 80% found just once. Sequencing input: peripheral blood. The source of these receptors is a man aged 65 to 85 with acute or convalescent COVID-19.

This chain joins TRBV5-1 and TRBJ1-3; TRBD1 is a possible D gene (6 bases). The V gene lost 4 bases and the J gene lost 3 bases, with 14 bases spanning the gap. The CDR3 has 15 residues. In germline, CDR1 is SGHRS, CDR2 YFSETQ. CDR3 protein: CASSIRTGIGNTIYF. The CDR3 DNA is TGCGCCAGCAGCATACGTACAGGGATTGGAAACACCATATATTTT.

V usage is TRBV5-6 and J usage is TRBJ2-1, with D possibly TRBD2 on 10 matching bases. CDR3 length equals 17 residues. The germline V and J ends were trimmed by 4 bases and 5 bases, with 22 bases remaining between them. Germline lookup yields CDR1 SGHDT and CDR2 YYEEEE. CDR3 sequence (DNA): TGTGCCAGCAGCCCGACAGGGGGAGGACTAGCGGACAATGAGCAGTTCTTC. Translating gives CASSPTGGGLADNEQFF.

The V gene is TRBV6-1, the J gene TRBJ2-7, with D possibly matching TRBD2 (6 bases). Trimming pared 1 base from V and 7 bases from J, leaving 23 bases between. The CDR3 covers 17 residues. Germline CDR1 reads MNHNS; CDR2 reads SASEGT. The CDR3 loop reads CASSEVIGVDGGGEQYF. DNA of the CDR3: TGTGCCAGCAGTGAAGTTATTGGGGTTGACGGTGGGGGGGAGCAGTACTTC.

The CDR3 sequence: CASRERDRVQETQYF. The DNA of the CDR3 is TGTGCCAGCAGGGAGCGGGACAGGGTCCAAGAGACCCAGTACTTC. The gene calls are TRBV28 and TRBJ2-5; 9 bases fit TRBD1. Germline CDR1 reads MDHEN; CDR2 reads SYDVKM. The CDR3 is 15 amino acids. V trimming: 6 bases; J trimming: 1 base; junction bases outside the gene matches: 6.

The V call is TRBV7-8, the J call TRBJ1-1; 7 bases are shared with TRBD1. V was pared by 4 bases and J by 5 bases, with 1 base of the junction left unmatched. There are 12 residues in the CDR3. CDR1 and CDR2 from the germline V gene are SGHVS and FQNEAQ. CDR3 protein: CASSSRGTEAFF. DNA for the CDR3: TGTGCCAGCAGCTCCAGGGGGACTGAAGCTTTCTTT.